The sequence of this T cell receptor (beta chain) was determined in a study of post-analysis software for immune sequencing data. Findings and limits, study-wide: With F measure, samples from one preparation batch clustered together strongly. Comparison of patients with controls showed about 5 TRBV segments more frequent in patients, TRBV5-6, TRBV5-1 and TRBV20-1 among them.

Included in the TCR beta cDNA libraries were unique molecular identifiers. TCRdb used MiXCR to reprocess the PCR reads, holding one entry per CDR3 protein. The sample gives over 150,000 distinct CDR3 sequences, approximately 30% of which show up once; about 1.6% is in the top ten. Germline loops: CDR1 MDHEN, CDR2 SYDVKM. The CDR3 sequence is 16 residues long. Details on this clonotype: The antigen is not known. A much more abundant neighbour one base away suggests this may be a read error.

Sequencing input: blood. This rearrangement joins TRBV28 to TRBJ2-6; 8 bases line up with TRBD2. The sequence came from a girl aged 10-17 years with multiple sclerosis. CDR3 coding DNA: TGTGCCAGCAGTTTGGCGGGGGGCTCTGGGGTCAACGTCCTGACTTTC. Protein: CASSLAGGSGVNVLTF.